This entry lists 31 T cell receptor beta chains sequenced from one sample in a study of cytomegalovirus exposure and HLA in healthy donors. In the PCR, 60 Vbeta and 13 Jbeta primers were used. Data came from immunoSEQ multiplex PCR; TCRdb stores just in-frame clones and leaves some out. Among 100,000 to 150,000 clones listed, 81% were seen once. Sample: PBMCs. These TCRs come from a man younger than 30 in good health and CMV-seronegative.

CDR3 region: CASSYPRQGGQFF. The CDR3 coding sequence is TGTGCCAGCAGTTACCCCCGACAAGGGGGACAGTTCTTC. V is TRBV28 and J is TRBJ2-1; TRBD1 is a possible D gene (6 bases). Trimming removed 4 bases from V and 13 bases from J, with 17 bases in between. The V gene's germline CDR1 is MDHEN and CDR2 SYDVKM. There are 13 residues in the CDR3. The full variable domain, its missing parts supplied by reference TRBV28 and TRBJ2-1, is DVKVTQSSRYLVKRTGEKVFLECVQDMDHENMFWYRQDPGLGLRLIYFSYDVKMKEKGDIPEGYSVSREKKERFSLILESASTNQTSMYLCASSYPRQGGQFFGPGTRLTVL.

The chain recombines TRBV13 with TRBJ2-7; 10 bases map to TRBD2. The V segment lost 5 bases and the J segment 2 bases; nucleotides outside the gene matches: 3. The CDR3 is made up of 14 amino acids. The germline V gene encodes CDR1 PRHDT and CDR2 FYEKMQ (reference sequence). CDR3 amino acids: CASSRGLAAYEQYF. CDR3 DNA: TGTGCCAGCAGCCGAGGACTAGCGGCCTACGAGCAGTACTTC.

The rearrangement uses TRBV6-5 and TRBJ2-5; D unclear. The J call could be wrong; TRBJ2-7 is a better fit for the DNA end. The CDR3 is 14 residues long. Germline V gene lookup returns CDR1 MNHEY and CDR2 SVGAGI. DNA for the CDR3: TGTGCCAGCAGCCTACGAGGAAGTGATCACGAGCAGTACTTC. Translating gives CASSLRGSDHEQYF.

This sequence joins TRBV20-1 and TRBJ1-4; D is ambiguous. Per germline, CDR1 DFQATT and CDR2 SNEGSKA (reference sequence). This CDR3 region has 11 residues. The CDR3 reads CSERRNEKLFF. The CDR3 nucleotides are TGCAGCGAGAGGAGAAATGAAAAACTGTTTTTT.

This chain uses TRBV28 with TRBJ1-2; D ambiguous. CDR3 length: 14 residues. The V and J ends lost 1 base and 6 bases respectively, with 12 bases between them. Germline V CDR1 and CDR2: MDHEN, SYDVKM. The CDR3: CASSLSVGRDGYTF. DNA for the CDR3: TGTGCCAGCAGTTTATCAGTTGGGCGAGATGGCTACACCTTC.

V and J are TRBV7-8 and TRBJ2-1; the D is unclear. V dropped 1 base and J dropped 3 bases, with 16 bases sitting between them. This CDR3 is built from 17 residues. The germline V gene has CDR1 SGHVS and CDR2 FQNEAQ. The DNA for the CDR3 is TGTGCCAGCAGCTTAGGGTGGGCAGATAATTACTACAATGAGCAGTTCTTC. Translation gives CASSLGWADNYYNEQFF.

J is TRBJ2-7 and V is TRBV7-9; maybe TRBD2 (6 bases). Germline CDR1 is SEHNR and CDR2 is FQNEAQ (reference sequence). V was trimmed by 4 bases and J by 3 bases, leaving 19 bases between them. The CDR3 is made up of 16 amino acids. Written as DNA, the CDR3 is TGTGCCAGCAGCTCGCGGGAACCCTGGGCACTCTACGAGCAGTACTTC. This translates into CASSSREPWALYEQYF.

The rearrangement links TRBV30 to TRBJ1-2; maybe TRBD1 (6 bases). Germline V gene sequence: CDR1 GTSNPN, CDR2 SVGIG (reference sequence). CDR3 size: 14 residues. V gave up 0 bases and J gave up 4 bases, with 12 bases separating them. In DNA form, the CDR3 reads TGTGCCTGGAGTGTACGAGGGGGTAGCTATGGCTACACCTTC. It encodes CAWSVRGGSYGYTF.

This rearrangement joins TRBV19 to TRBJ1-1; tentative D call: TRBD1 (6 bases). CDR1 and CDR2 (germline): LNHDA, SQIVND (reference sequence). Deletions cut 9 bases from V and 1 base from J, with 18 bases between. This CDR3 has 15 residues. The CDR3 DNA sequence: TGTGCCAGCATAACAGGGAACTTGGCGAACACTGAAGCTTTCTTT. Protein sequence: CASITGNLANTEAFF.

Comment on this clone: This sample also contains other DNA sequences that code for the same CDR3. V and J are TRBV29-1 and TRBJ2-1; TRBD2 is a possible D gene (5 bases). Germline values: CDR1 SQVTM, CDR2 ANQGSEA. V was clipped by 5 bases and J by 5 bases, with 19 bases between them. This CDR3 has 15 residues. The CDR3 coding sequence is TGCAGCGTTTCCTTGACCCAGGAGGCGAACAATGAGCAGTTCTTC. Encoded protein: CSVSLTQEANNEQFF.

This chain connects TRBV28 to TRBJ1-5, with 7 bases identical to TRBD1. CDR1 and CDR2 (germline): MDHEN, SYDVKM. This CDR3 has 15 amino acids. J gave up 4 bases and V 2 bases, and 5 bases lay outside the gene matches. The CDR3 DNA follows: TGTGCCAGCAGTTTAAGGGACAGAAAAAATCAGCCCCAGCATTTT. This encodes CASSLRDRKNQPQHF.

The chain links TRBV30 to TRBJ2-7, with a weak D call TRBD1 (6 bases). Between the trimmed V and J ends, which lost 1 base and 6 bases, there was a span of 10 bases. CDR3 length: 12 amino acids. Per germline, CDR1 GTSNPN and CDR2 SVGIG (reference sequence). CDR3 amino acids: CAWSGQAIEQYF. As DNA, the CDR3 is TGTGCCTGGAGTGGACAGGCGATCGAGCAGTACTTC.

This sequence joins TRBV29-1 and TRBJ1-2; no clear D. CDR1 and CDR2 (germline): SQVTM, ANQGSEA. Trimming stripped 6 bases from V and 4 bases from J, with 12 bases between. CDR3 size: 12 residues. The CDR3 loop is CSVRTGSYGYTF. CDR3 nucleotides: TGCAGCGTCAGGACGGGGAGCTATGGCTACACCTTC.

The V and J genes are TRBV5-6 and TRBJ2-1, with TRBD2 matching 14 bases. The ends lost 3 bases at V and 3 bases at J; junction bases unmatched: 8. Per the germline V gene, CDR1 is SGHDT and CDR2 is YYEEEE. The length of the CDR3 is 18 residues. The CDR3 DNA sequence: TGTGCCAGCAGCTCGGGGACTAGCGGGGGTACCTTCTACAATGAGCAGTTCTTC. This translates into CASSSGTSGGTFYNEQFF.

This clone has more than one count but fewer than ten. The chain recombines TRBV19 with TRBJ2-2; a weak D match, TRBD1 (5 bases). V was shortened by 3 bases and J by 3 bases, with 8 bases between the two germline ends. This CDR3 spans 14 amino acids. CDR1 is LNHDA and CDR2 is SQIVND in the germline V gene (reference sequence). CDR3 nucleotides: TGTGCCAGTAGTATCAGGGTTTACACCGGGGAGCTGTTTTTT. It yields the protein CASSIRVYTGELFF. Variable domain in full (rest from reference TRBV19 and TRBJ2-2): DGGITQSPKYLFRKEGQNVTLSCEQNLNHDAMYWYRQDPGQGLRLIYYSQIVNDFQKGDIAEGYSVSREKKESFPLTVTSAQKNPTAFYLCASSIRVYTGELFFGEGSRLTVL.

CDR3 protein: CASSEDIQETQYF. The CDR3 region has the DNA TGTGCCAGCAGTGAAGACATACAAGAGACCCAGTACTTC. The chain carries TRBV6-1 and TRBJ2-5; unclear D gene. From germline, CDR1 is MNHNS and CDR2 SASEGT. The CDR3 runs to 13 residues. The ends were cut back, 1 base at V and 2 bases at J, with 5 bases in the middle.

The rearrangement joins TRBV18 to TRBJ1-5, with D uncertain. The germline V gene encodes CDR1 KGHSH and CDR2 LQKENI. The CDR3 loop spans 14 amino acids. V lost 4 bases and J lost 0, with 7 bases in between. CDR3 bases: TGTGCCAGCTCACTACAGTATAGCAATCAGCCCCAGCATTTT. Its protein product is CASSLQYSNQPQHF.

This clone was seen just once. The rearrangement joins TRBV7-9 to TRBJ1-5; D not resolved. This CDR3 region has 15 residues. Germline values: CDR1 SEHNR, CDR2 FQNEAQ (reference sequence). Between the trimmed V and J ends, which lost 1 base and 3 bases, there was a span of 10 bases. As DNA, the CDR3 is TGTGCCAGCAGCTTAGAGCCGCCATACAATCAGCCCCAGCATTTT. It translates to CASSLEPPYNQPQHF.

Here the CDR3 reads CASSVAPGDRPYGYTF. CDR3 coding DNA: TGTGCCAGCTCAGTCGCCCCGGGGGACAGACCCTATGGCTACACCTTC. The chain employs TRBV18 and TRBJ1-2; 7 bases map to TRBD1. Germline V gene lookup returns CDR1 KGHSH and CDR2 LQKENI. CDR3 length: 16 residues. The J segment lost 4 bases and the V segment lost 5 bases, leaving 13 bases of the junction unmatched.

This clone appeared a few times. V is TRBV7-9 and J is TRBJ2-3, with D perhaps matching TRBD2 (5 bases). The CDR3 runs to 15 residues. CDR1 and CDR2 (germline): SEHNR, FQNEAQ (reference sequence). The ends were cut back, 3 bases at V and 7 bases at J, with 17 bases in the middle. The CDR3 DNA is TGTGCCAGCAGCTTGAGGGCAGACCTGCGGAATACGCAGTATTTT. It encodes CASSLRADLRNTQYF.

The CDR3 spells CASAPRGSGANVLTF. CDR3 coding DNA: TGTGCCAGCGCGCCCCGCGGCTCTGGGGCCAACGTCCTGACTTTC. The chain combines TRBV6-1 with TRBJ2-6; D is unclear. The germline V gene encodes CDR1 MNHNS and CDR2 SASEGT. Trimming removed 8 bases from V and 0 bases from J, with 11 bases in between. The CDR3 contains 15 residues.

Worth noting for this clone: Other DNA variants within this sample encode the same CDR3. The V call is TRBV6-5, the J call TRBJ1-5; D remains ambiguous. Germline loops: CDR1 MNHEY, CDR2 SVGAGI. The CDR3 has 13 residues. Trimming shortened V by 6 bases and J by 2 bases, and 8 bases separated the two germline ends. CDR3 DNA sequence: TGTGCCAGCAGCTACCGGGGCAATCAGCCCCAGCATTTT. Translating gives CASSYRGNQPQHF.

The chain recombines TRBV7-8 with TRBJ1-3; no firm D call. The CDR3 totals 15 residues. V lost 5 bases, J lost 4 bases, and 15 bases lay in between. In germline, CDR1 is SGHVS, CDR2 FQNEAQ. CDR3 nucleotide sequence: TGTGCCAGCAGCCTCCCGGCCGGCAGGGGAAACACCATATATTTT. This translates into CASSLPAGRGNTIYF.

The chain uses TRBV5-8 and TRBJ1-4; D gene uncertain. The CDR3 has 15 amino acids. Trimming shortened V by 0 bases and J by 4 bases, and 10 bases separated the two germline ends. Germline values: CDR1 SGHTS, CDR2 YDEGEE. The CDR3 DNA follows: TGTGCCAGCAGCTTGGTCCAGATCGTTAATGAAAAACTGTTTTTT. This sequence encodes CASSLVQIVNEKLFF.

This clone was counted once. The chain is built from TRBV18 and TRBJ2-6; TRBD2 might be the D (5 bases). The V gene lost 8 bases and the J gene lost 2 bases, with 13 bases spanning the gap. CDR3 size: 15 residues. Germline V lookup: CDR1 KGHSH, CDR2 LQKENI. CDR3 coding DNA: TGTGCCAGCACCGACCAGAGGGCTGGGGCCAACGTCCTGACTTTC. It specifies CASTDQRAGANVLTF.

The chain uses TRBV7-3 and TRBJ1-1, with a possible D match to TRBD1 (5 bases). The germline V gene encodes CDR1 SGHTA and CDR2 FQGTGA. The CDR3 spans 15 residues. The V gene lost 2 bases and the J gene lost 0 bases, with 10 bases spanning the gap. The CDR3 DNA is TGTGCCAGCAGCTTAGTAGGGGCTGTGAACACTGAAGCTTTCTTT. Translated: CASSLVGAVNTEAFF. The full variable domain, completed using reference TRBV7-3 and TRBJ1-1, is GAGVSQTPSNKVTEKGKYVELRCDPISGHTALYWYRQSLGQGPEFLIYFQGTGAADDSGLPNDRFFAVRPEGSVSTLKIQRTERGDSAVYLCASSLVGAVNTEAFFGQGTRLTVV.

This clone has only one observation. The chain carries TRBV4-3 and TRBJ1-1; TRBD1 matches at 7 bases. Trimming removed 4 bases from V and 1 base from J; junction bases left unmatched: 6. CDR1 and CDR2 from the germline V gene are LGHNA and YSLEER. This CDR3 has 15 amino acids. The chain's CDR3 is CASSLETGRNTEAFF. CDR3 DNA sequence: TGCGCCAGCAGCCTAGAGACAGGGAGGAACACTGAAGCTTTCTTT.

The J gene is TRBJ1-2, the V gene TRBV27, with 8 bases lining up with TRBD1. Germline V gives CDR1 MNHEY, CDR2 SMNVEV (reference sequence). The CDR3 spans 14 residues. V lost 2 bases to trimming and J lost 7 bases; unmatched junction nucleotides: 6. Written as DNA, the CDR3 is TGTGCCAGCAGTTTAGCAGGGGGCTTTAGTGGCTACACCTTC. Its translation is CASSLAGGFSGYTF.

The rearrangement links TRBV11-2 to TRBJ1-2; D perhaps matches TRBD1 (6 bases). Trimming took 5 bases from V and 6 from J, leaving 16 bases between them. Per the germline V gene, CDR1 is SGHAT and CDR2 is FQNNGV. This CDR3 is built from 14 residues. CDR3 coding DNA: TGTGCCAGCAGCCCCTCGGGGGGCTGGAATGGCTACACCTTC. Residues: CASSPSGGWNGYTF.

The DNA of the CDR3 is TGTGCCAGCAGCTTGGATCCTGTTAGGGAGGAATATGGCTACACCTTC. As protein: CASSLDPVREEYGYTF. J is TRBJ1-2 and V is TRBV5-6; D not certain. This CDR3 is built from 16 residues. V lost 0 bases and J lost 5, with 17 bases in between. Per germline, CDR1 SGHDT and CDR2 YYEEEE.

The rearrangement links TRBV4-1 to TRBJ2-3; TRBD2 matches 9 bases. The CDR3 consists of 15 residues. The germline gives CDR1 MGHRA, CDR2 YSYEKL. Unmatched junction bases numbered 0, after V lost 1 base and J lost 1 base. CDR3 sequence (DNA): TGCGCCAGCAGCCAAGGACTAGCGGGCACAGATACGCAGTATTTT. Translation: CASSQGLAGTDTQYF.